Sequencing of this TCR beta chain was carried out in a study of cytomegalovirus exposure and HLA in healthy donors. Whole-study results and caveats: It was reportedly the case that the classifier diagnosed cytomegalovirus status with high specificity and sensitivity.

Amplification used 60 Vbeta primers and 13 Jbeta primers. Profiling relied on immunoSEQ multiplex PCR, and the TCRdb table lists in-frame clones only, not all of them. The top ten hold about 8% of the sample, which has some 67,000 clones, approximately 71% seen once. From germline, CDR1 is LNHDA and CDR2 SQIVND (reference sequence). CDR3 length: 12 amino acids. The V gene lost 5 bases and the J gene lost 6 bases, with 11 bases spanning the gap. A note on this clone: The antigen remains undetermined. Other DNA sequences from this sample encode an identical CDR3 as well.

Material for sequencing was PBMCs. The genes are TRBV19 and TRBJ2-7, with a weak D call TRBD2 (6 bases). The clonotype was recovered from a man between 60 and 70 years old in good health and CMV-seropositive. The DNA for the CDR3 is TGTGCCAGTAGTCCCCTGGGAGGCGAGCAGTACTTC. As protein: CASSPLGGEQYF.